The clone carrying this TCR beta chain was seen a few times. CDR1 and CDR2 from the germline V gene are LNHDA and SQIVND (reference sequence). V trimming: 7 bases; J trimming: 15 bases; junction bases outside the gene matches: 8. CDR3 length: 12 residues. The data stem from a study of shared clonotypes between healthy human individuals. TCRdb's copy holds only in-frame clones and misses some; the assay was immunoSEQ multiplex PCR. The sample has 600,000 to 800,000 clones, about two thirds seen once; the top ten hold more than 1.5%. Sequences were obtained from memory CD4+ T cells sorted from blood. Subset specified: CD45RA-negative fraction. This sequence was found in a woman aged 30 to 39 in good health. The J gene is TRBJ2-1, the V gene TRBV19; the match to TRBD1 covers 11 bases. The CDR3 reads CASNPDRGLPFF. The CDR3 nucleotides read TGTGCCAGTAACCCGGACAGGGGGCTACCGTTCTTC.